The T cell receptor beta chain described here comes from a study of blood T cell repertoires in COVID-19 (TCRdb year 2020). Turning to the overall study: Samples covering the acute and convalescent phases of COVID-19 were provided by collaborators in the United States, Italy and Spain. A de-identified subject ID, COVID-19 status, age in years and sex were almost always included in the sample metadata. Samples were obtained from the ongoing ImmuneRACE study (first 160 participants) and from 1,254 subjects provided by 6 global collaborators. The repertoires were made available in a free public database intended to serve as a resource for research on the immune response to SARS-CoV-2. Where available, HLA class I and class II types were obtained from metadata supplied by the sample provider rather than from assay-based typing. The material from the prospective study consisted of cDNA or gDNA derived from T cells, B-cell-depleted T cells, or PBMCs. The dataset comprised deeply sampled blood TCRbeta repertoires from subjects exposed to, actively infected with, or recovered from COVID-19. The research as a whole found: The amount of clinical and demographic metadata varied by source and participant and was provided uncurated.

Enrolling through a virtual design, the prospective study's participants ranged in age from roughly 18 to 89 years and lived across roughly 23 United States geographic areas. In the prospective study, cohorts were assigned on the basis of participant-reported clinical history obtained from a screening survey and a study questionnaire. ImmuneRACE Cohort 3 recovered participants were defined by two consecutive negative NP/OP PCR tests, healthcare professional clearance, or symptom resolution. In the prospective study, mobile phlebotomists collected whole blood, serum and a nasopharyngeal or oropharyngeal swab from each participant. Additional blood draws and questionnaires over an approximately two-month period could optionally be provided by prospective study participants. Before DNA extraction, prospective study blood samples were shipped either frozen or at room temperature. The immunoSEQ Assay, a bias-controlled multiplex PCR, was used to amplify TCRbeta CDR3 regions from genomic DNA. For the original study's pipeline: The number of nucleated cells in each sample was estimated from the amplification of reference gene primers within the assay. To quantify the absolute abundance of each unique TCRbeta CDR3 rearrangement, sequence reads were collapsed and filtered. Productive Simpson clonality was computed per sample as the square root of Simpson's diversity index over productive rearrangements. Drawn from immuneACCESS, this table holds only the in-frame rearrangements with V and J called that TCRdb kept. Clones are partly lost; checked studies trace under half to an unresolved V gene and leave the rest unexplained. V and J calls and clone size follow that table, whereas D and trimming were derived from the DNA. Counted in this sample were 350,000 to 400,000 clones; 88% of them appeared once. The ten largest make up 1.2% of the sample.

Relative to germline, V is 4 bases shorter and J is 3 bases shorter, with 16 bases between their ends. The CDR3 measures 15 amino acids from cysteine to phenylalanine. The DNA shown is the 45-base CDR3, in frame from base 1. In the germline V gene, CDR1 corresponds to MGHRA and CDR2 to YSYEKL. About this clone: The target of this receptor is not known. Nothing much larger sits one base from this clone, and base qualities are not available.

The receptor was derived from a woman aged 18 to 35 who had recovered from COVID-19. Sequenced input: PBMCs or T cells enriched from blood (not recorded which). The sequence is built from TRBV4-1 and TRBJ2-7; no D segment can be confidently identified. This receptor has the CDR3 CASSPHLGRLYEQYF. Here is the DNA: TGCGCCAGCAGCCCGCATTTAGGCAGACTCTACGAGCAGTACTTC.